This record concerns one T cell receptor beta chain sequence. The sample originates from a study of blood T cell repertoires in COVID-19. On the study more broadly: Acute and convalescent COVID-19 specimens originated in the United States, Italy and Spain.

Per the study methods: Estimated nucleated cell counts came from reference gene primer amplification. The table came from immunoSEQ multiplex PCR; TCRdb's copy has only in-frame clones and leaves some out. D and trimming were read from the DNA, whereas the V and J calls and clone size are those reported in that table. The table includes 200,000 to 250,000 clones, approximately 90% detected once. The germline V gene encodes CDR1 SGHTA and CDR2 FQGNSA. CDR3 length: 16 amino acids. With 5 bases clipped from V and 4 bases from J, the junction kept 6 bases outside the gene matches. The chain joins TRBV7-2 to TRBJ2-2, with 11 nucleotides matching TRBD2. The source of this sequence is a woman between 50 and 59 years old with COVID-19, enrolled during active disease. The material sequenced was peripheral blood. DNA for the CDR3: TGTGCCAGCAGCCGTAGCGGGGGGGGACCCACCGGGGAGCTGTTTTTT. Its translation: CASSRSGGGPTGELFF.